The 30 T cell receptor beta chains below were found in one sample sequenced in a study of T cells in Graves' hyperthyroidism and ophthalmopathy (dated by TCRdb to the late 2010s). The library relied on multiplex PCR. TCRdb shows the sequencer as Illumina HiSeq 2000. The TCR beta CDR3 regions were amplified from the RNA transcripts. The first round of RT-PCR for the TCR CDR3 was performed with the HTBI primer set and the Qiagen OneStep RT-PCR kit. The public reads were reanalyzed by TCRdb: fastp trimming at Q25, MiXCR alignment, in-frame beta chains only. Each CDR3 protein appears once, grouped with its most common genes and DNA. Counted in this sample were roughly 30,000 distinct CDR3 sequences; over 35% of them appeared once. The ten largest clones take up 10% of the sample. The sample taken for sequencing was blood. The receptors originated from a woman aged 30 to 39 with Graves' hyperthyroidism.

This clonotype was counted ten times or more. This chain uses TRBV6-1 with TRBJ2-3, with 7 bases that match TRBD1. Per the germline V gene, CDR1 is MNHNS and CDR2 is SASEGT. J gave up 5 bases and V 5 bases, and 7 bases lay outside the gene matches. The CDR3 extends over 14 amino acids. The CDR3 nucleotides are TGTGCCAGCAGTCTAACAGGGGTTTTAGATACGCAGTATTTT. Protein sequence: CASSLTGVLDTQYF.

The sample holds many counts of this clonotype. The chain has TRBV7-9 and TRBJ1-6; 8 nucleotides match TRBD1. Germline CDR1 reads SEHNR; CDR2 reads FQNEAQ (reference sequence). The CDR3 is 18 residues long. V dropped 5 bases and J dropped 8; count of bases not matched to a gene: 17. CDR3 in DNA: TGTGCCAGCAGCCCCATACGCGACCCACAGGGGGGATATTCACCCCTCCACTTT. It yields the protein CASSPIRDPQGGYSPLHF.

This clonotype showed up many times. This chain joins TRBV27 and TRBJ1-5, with D maybe TRBD1 (5 bases). The V end was cut by 6 bases, the J end by 4 bases, with 13 bases between. The CDR3 consists of 14 residues. The germline gives CDR1 MNHEY, CDR2 SMNVEV (reference sequence). The CDR3 DNA follows: TGTGCCAGCAGGGTCGGGGGATTTAATCAGCCCCAGCATTTT. Amino acids: CASRVGGFNQPQHF.

This clonotype was counted at least ten times. The V gene is TRBV6-5, the J gene TRBJ2-7; TRBD2 agrees at 8 bases. Germline CDR1 reads MNHEY; CDR2 reads SVGAGI. This CDR3 is built from 16 residues. J was trimmed by 3 bases and V by 6 bases; bases with no gene match: 13. DNA for the CDR3: TGTGCCAGCAGCTACCTAGGGAGCGGGAGTTTCTACGAGCAGTACTTC. It encodes CASSYLGSGSFYEQYF.

This clonotype was counted only a few times. This could be a read error, since a much larger clone is one nucleotide away. The chain carries TRBV12-3 or TRBV12-4 and TRBJ1-1, with D perhaps matching TRBD1 (5 bases). The CDR3 sequence is 13 residues long. CDR3 amino acids: CASSQGLSTEACF. The CDR3 nucleotides read TGTGCCAGCAGCCAGGGTCTGAGCACTGAAGCTTGCTTT.

This rearrangement joins TRBV7-2 to TRBJ2-7, with 7 bases that match TRBD1. Germline CDR1 reads SGHTA; CDR2 reads FQGNSA. V dropped 6 bases and J dropped 6; count of bases not matched to a gene: 5. This CDR3 spans 12 amino acids. Here the CDR3 DNA reads TGTGCCAGCAGTCGAACAGGGGCCGAGCAGTACTTC. Its translation is CASSRTGAEQYF.

A word on this clonotype: An end of the junction does not agree with germline; a read error may underlie this. The chain recombines TRBV28 with TRBJ2-5; either TRBD1 or TRBD2 may supply D (5 bases each). The germline V gene encodes CDR1 MDHEN and CDR2 SYDVKM. CDR3 length: 13 residues. CDR3 sequence reads: CASSSGQQGTQYF. The CDR3 bases are TGTGCCAGCAGTTCTGGACAACAAGGGACCCAGTATTTC.

The genes are TRBV29-1 and TRBJ2-1; TRBD2 aligns across 11 bases. The CDR3 consists of 19 residues. Unmatched junction bases numbered 17, after V lost 7 bases and J lost 0 bases. CDR1 SQVTM and CDR2 ANQGSEA come from the germline V gene. The CDR3 loop is CSAEGGGTSGSYSYNEQFF. In DNA form, the CDR3 reads TGCAGCGCGGAGGGCGGCGGGACTAGCGGATCGTACTCCTACAATGAGCAGTTCTTC.

This clonotype was counted once. The chain is built from TRBV7-9 and TRBJ2-1, with D tentatively TRBD2 (5 bases). Germline CDR1 is SEHNR and CDR2 is FQNEAQ (reference sequence). This CDR3 is 12 amino acids long. Trimming shortened V by 2 bases and J by 13 bases, and 12 bases separated the two germline ends. The CDR3 loop is CASSLSGAAQFF. DNA for the CDR3: TGTGCCAGCAGCTTAAGCGGAGCGGCCCAGTTCTTC. The variable domain in full, completed from reference TRBV7-9 and TRBJ2-1, reads DTGVSQNPRHKITKRGQNVTFRCDPISEHNRLYWYRQTLGQGPEFLTYFQNEAQLEKSRLLSDRFSAERPKGSFSTLEIQRTEQGDSAMYLCASSLSGAAQFFGPGTRLTVL.

As to this clonotype: The CDR3 does not close with the conserved phenylalanine or tryptophan, likely indicating a read error. It is unclear where the CDR3 begins or ends on the DNA, so no DNA is shown, and the CDR3 is as TCRdb lists it. The CDR3: CSAREPRGIAGVSSYNERFL. The V gene is TRBV20-1, the J gene TRBJ2-7; TRBD2 is taken as the D call from the table, unchecked against the DNA. Germline CDR1 DFQATT, CDR2 SNEGSKA (reference sequence). Termini included, the CDR3 measures 20 amino acids.

This clonotype was observed many times. The chain links TRBV28 to TRBJ1-2; D might be TRBD1 (5 bases). Trimming took 7 bases from V and 6 from J, leaving 15 bases between them. The CDR3 is 13 residues long. Germline loops: CDR1 MDHEN, CDR2 SYDVKM. The chain's CDR3 is CASISYRDHGYTF. CDR3 DNA: TGTGCCAGCATAAGCTACCGGGACCATGGCTACACCTTC.

On this clonotype itself: The junction departs from germline at one end; a sequencing error may be responsible. This rearrangement joins TRBV28 to TRBJ1-2, with 9 bases aligning to TRBD1. The germline V gene has CDR1 MDHEN and CDR2 SYDVKM. The CDR3 length is 14 residues. DNA of the CDR3: TGTGCCAGCAGGGCGCAACAGGGGGCGCTCGGCTGCACCTTT. Encoded protein: CASRAQQGALGCTF.

In this sample, this clonotype turned up many times. This chain links TRBV14 with TRBJ1-1; 7 bases line up with TRBD1. V dropped 2 bases and J dropped 7; count of bases not matched to a gene: 4. CDR1 and CDR2 from the germline V gene are SGHDN and FVKESK. The CDR3 is 13 amino acids. CDR3 DNA sequence: TGTGCCAGCAGCCAAATACAGGGGTTTGAAGCTTTCTTT. The encoded protein is CASSQIQGFEAFF.

This clonotype was seen at least ten times. The chain joins TRBV5-1 to TRBJ1-1, with 9 bases lining up with TRBD1. This CDR3 is 14 amino acids long. With 0 bases clipped from V and 4 bases from J, the junction kept 1 base outside the gene matches. Per the germline V gene, CDR1 is SGHRS and CDR2 is YFSETQ. The CDR3 DNA is TGCGCCAGCAGCTTGGAGGACAGGGGCACTGAAGCTTTCTTT. Its translation: CASSLEDRGTEAFF.

J is TRBJ1-3 and V is TRBV5-4, with no clear D. Germline CDR1 and CDR2: SGHNT and YYREEE (reference sequence). The V and J ends lost 4 bases and 2 bases respectively, with 7 bases between them. This CDR3 contains 13 residues. DNA for the CDR3: TGTGCCAGCAGCCTTGATGCTGGAAACACCATATATTTT. Translation: CASSLDAGNTIYF.

This clonotype was observed many times. The chain carries TRBV6-1 and TRBJ2-4; possibly TRBD1 for D (6 bases). Germline CDR1 is MNHNS and CDR2 is SASEGT. Trimming pared 11 bases from V and 7 bases from J, leaving 12 bases between. The CDR3 consists of 11 residues. CDR3 residues: CAVTGSNIQYF. CDR3 bases: TGTGCCGTTACAGGGAGCAACATTCAGTACTTC.

This clonotype is medium-sized within its sample. V gene TRBV24-1 combines with J gene TRBJ2-7, with D tentatively TRBD2 (5 bases). The germline gives CDR1 KGHDR, CDR2 SFDVKD. The length of the CDR3 is 14 residues. V lost 2 bases to trimming and J lost 0 bases, with 7 bases between them. The CDR3: CATSDSEDSYEQYF. The CDR3 DNA reads as TGTGCCACCAGTGATTCGGAGGACTCCTACGAGCAGTACTTC.

This clonotype was seen ten or more times. The gene calls are TRBV4-2 and TRBJ2-7, with D tentatively TRBD1 (6 bases). The CDR3 is 18 residues long. V gave up 0 bases and J gave up 2 bases, with 20 bases separating them. Germline CDR1 and CDR2: LGHNA and YNFKEQ. As DNA, the CDR3 is TGTGCCAGCAGCCAAGATCGAGGGGGTTCAGCATCCACCTACGAGCAGTACTTC. Translating it yields CASSQDRGGSASTYEQYF.

The chain couples TRBV18 to TRBJ1-1, with D possibly TRBD1 on 6 matching bases. Looked up from germline, CDR1 is KGHSH and CDR2 is LQKENI. V lost 3 bases to trimming and J lost 1 base, with 12 bases between them. This CDR3 is 15 amino acids long. The CDR3 DNA follows: TGTGCCAGCTCACCGTCGGGGGCGGGGAACACTGAAGCTTTCTTT. Encoded protein: CASSPSGAGNTEAFF. The full variable domain, its missing parts supplied by reference TRBV18 and TRBJ1-1, is NAGVMQNPRHLVRRRGQEARLRCSPMKGHSHVYWYRQLPEEGLKFMVYLQKENIIDESGMPKERFSAEFPKEGPSILRIQQVVRGDSAAYFCASSPSGAGNTEAFFGQGTRLTVV.

The V gene is TRBV9, the J gene TRBJ1-2; D might be TRBD1 (6 bases). Trimming left V 1 base short and J 5 bases short, with 9 bases between. The CDR3 is made up of 13 amino acids. The germline CDR1 and CDR2 sequences are SGDLS and YYNGEE. The CDR3 DNA is TGTGCCAGCAGCGTAAGGACAGATTATGGCTACACCTTC. This gives the protein CASSVRTDYGYTF.

The rearrangement uses TRBV28 and TRBJ2-3; D call uncertain. Trimming shortened V by 3 bases and J by 0 bases, and 13 bases separated the two germline ends. Germline V gives CDR1 MDHEN, CDR2 SYDVKM. The CDR3 is 16 residues long. CDR3 sequence reads: CASSFLPGSSTDTQYF. The CDR3 DNA reads as TGTGCCAGCAGTTTTCTTCCGGGTAGTAGCACAGATACGCAGTATTTT.

This clonotype was seen repeatedly, ten times or more. The CDR3 bases are TGTGCCAGCAGCCCCCGACTAGCGGGAGCCTCGTACCAAGAGACCCAGTACTTC. It yields the protein CASSPRLAGASYQETQYF. The gene calls are TRBV7-9 and TRBJ2-5, with 12 bases fitting TRBD2. The V and J ends lost 5 bases and 0 bases, in that order; junction bases with no gene match: 10. The CDR3 consists of 18 residues. CDR1 is SEHNR and CDR2 is FQNEAQ in the germline V gene (reference sequence). Full variable domain (outside the CDR3, taken from reference TRBV7-9 and TRBJ2-5): DTGVSQNPRHKITKRGQNVTFRCDPISEHNRLYWYRQTLGQGPEFLTYFQNEAQLEKSRLLSDRFSAERPKGSFSTLEIQRTEQGDSAMYLCASSPRLAGASYQETQYFGPGTRLLVL.

Comment on this clonotype: A junction boundary mismatches the germline segment, possibly from a read error. The chain couples TRBV6-6 to TRBJ1-1; perhaps TRBD1 as D (6 bases). The germline CDR1 and CDR2 sequences are MNHNY and SVGAGI (reference sequence). The CDR3 runs to 13 residues. CDR3 loop: CASLSGDMTEAFF. The CDR3, as DNA: TGTGCCAGCTTATCAGGGGACATGACTGAAGCTTTCTTC.

Ten or more counts support this clonotype. This chain joins TRBV10-3 and TRBJ1-1; the D gene is possibly TRBD1 (6 bases). The length of the CDR3 is 14 residues. V was clipped by 2 bases and J by 11 bases, with 18 bases between them. The germline V gene encodes CDR1 ENHRY and CDR2 SYGVKD. The CDR3 coding sequence is TGTGCCATCAGTGAGCCAGATGGACTGAGGGGGGCTTTCTTT. This translates into CAISEPDGLRGAFF.

This chain uses TRBV10-3 with TRBJ2-6; possibly TRBD1 for D (5 bases). The CDR3 runs to 17 residues. V was clipped by 0 bases and J by 0 bases, with 9 bases between them. Germline CDR1 reads ENHRY; CDR2 reads SYGVKD. The CDR3 loop reads CAISESGAVSGANVLTF. CDR3 nucleotide sequence: TGTGCCATCAGTGAGTCAGGGGCAGTCTCTGGGGCCAACGTCCTGACTTTC.

Concerning this clonotype: The junction does not match germline at one end; this may be a read error. The J gene is TRBJ1-6, the V gene TRBV20-1; D may be TRBD1 (5 bases). The CDR3 has 15 residues. Germline V gene sequence: CDR1 DFQATT, CDR2 SNEGSKA (reference sequence). The CDR3 spells CSAHVGGAGNSPLRF. In DNA, the CDR3 is TGCAGTGCCCACGTGGGTGGGGCCGGGAATTCGCCCCTCCGCTTT.

This clonotype occurred a few times. This chain joins TRBV30 and TRBJ1-1; the D gene is possibly TRBD1 (6 bases). The CDR3 totals 14 residues. CDR1 GTSNPN and CDR2 SVGIG come from the germline V gene (reference sequence). V lost 3 bases and J 4 bases, leaving 15 bases between the germline ends. The CDR3 bases are TGTGCCTGGAGGGCGGGCCAGGGGTTCACTGAAGCTTTCTTT. The encoded protein is CAWRAGQGFTEAFF. Looking up the rest from reference TRBV30 and TRBJ1-1 gives the full variable domain: SQTIHQWPATLVQPVGSPLSLECTVEGTSNPNLYWYRQAAGRGLQLLFYSVGIGQISSEVPQNLSASRPQDRQFILSSKKLLLSDSGFYLCAWRAGQGFTEAFFGQGTRLTVV.

This clonotype was recorded at least ten times. This rearrangement joins TRBV2 to TRBJ2-3; 9 bases map to TRBD2. Germline trimming cut 6 bases from V and 10 bases from J; bases unmatched to any gene: 14. The CDR3 has 15 residues. Germline-derived CDR1 and CDR2 are SNHLY and FYNNEI. CDR3 coding DNA: TGTGCCAGCAGGACCGGGACTAGCTCCGGGGGGTCGCAGTATTTT. Encoded protein: CASRTGTSSGGSQYF. Using reference TRBV2 and TRBJ2-3 for the parts outside the CDR3, the full variable domain is EPEVTQTPSHQVTQMGQEVILRCVPISNHLYFYWYRQILGQKVEFLVSFYNNEISEKSEIFDDQFSVERPDGSNFTLKIRSTKLEDSAMYFCASRTGTSSGGSQYFGPGTRLTVL.

V and J are TRBV7-2 and TRBJ2-2; no definite D call. Trimming stripped 2 bases from V and 0 bases from J, with 7 bases between. Germline loops: CDR1 SGHTA, CDR2 FQGNSA. The CDR3 has 15 residues. CDR3 bases: TGTGCCAGCAGCTTATCCATAACGAACACCGGGGAGCTGTTTTTT. It translates to CASSLSITNTGELFF.

This clonotype occurred many times. This sequence joins TRBV5-1 and TRBJ2-5, with D possibly being TRBD2 (5 bases). CDR3 length equals 14 residues. From germline, CDR1 is SGHRS and CDR2 YFSETQ. Trimming cost V 2 bases and J 5 bases, with 13 bases left between them. The CDR3 nucleotides read TGCGCCAGCAGCTTATACGGAGGAGACGAGACCCAGTACTTC. It yields the protein CASSLYGGDETQYF.